This TCR beta chain was sequenced during a study of CD8 T cells in Susac syndrome. The authors reverse transcribed about 0.5 to 1 ug RNA with random hexamers. TCRdb ran MiXCR on the immunoSEQ multiplex PCR reads and lists one entry per CDR3 protein. The sample records over 350,000 distinct CDR3 sequences, approximately 85% being singletons. The trim removed 5 bases at V and 6 bases at J, leaving 7 bases unmatched. The CDR3 consists of 13 residues. Germline loops: CDR1 WNHNN, CDR2 SYGVQD (reference sequence). This receptor was obtained from a human donor with multiple sclerosis. The rearrangement links TRBV10-1 to TRBJ2-7; 7 bases align to TRBD1. Sequencing was done on a sample of CD8+ T cells from PBMCs. The CDR3 reads CASSLAQGIEQYF. The CDR3 nucleotides are TGCGCCAGCAGTTTGGCACAGGGGATCGAGCAGTACTTC.